The clone carrying this TCR beta chain appeared many times. Its antigen remains unknown. Germline assignment: CDR1 SEHNR and CDR2 FQNEAQ (reference sequence). The CDR3 is 18 residues long. J lost 2 bases, V lost 0 bases, and 11 bases had no gene match. The data were taken from a study of CD8+CD57+ T cells in acquired aplastic anemia. Across the whole study: On average, sorted CD4+ and CD8+ cells gave 3.2 ug of DNA. Whole-study results and caveats: No significant patient-versus-control difference appeared in CD8+ Simpson's diversity. It was found that 25 to 35 CD8+ CDR3 sequences were shared between patients and controls.

The authors sequenced patients whose flow cytometry had shown CD8+CD57+ cell expansion. Profiling of TCR beta VDJ combinations and CDR3 sequences used genomic DNA as template. TCRdb re-analysed the reads in MiXCR, keeping a single row per CDR3 protein. The table lists more than 150,000 distinct CDR3 sequences, 48% of them singletons. The material sequenced was sorted CD4+, CD8+, or CD8+CD57+ T cells (not recorded which) from PBMCs. J is TRBJ2-3 and V is TRBV7-9; 7 nucleotides align to TRBD2. The receptor comes from a human donor with aplastic anemia. CDR3 protein: CASSLARTSGASTDTQYF. CDR3 coding DNA: TGTGCCAGCAGCTTAGCCCGGACCAGCGGGGCTTCCACAGATACGCAGTATTTT.